This entry lists 4 T cell receptor beta chains sequenced from one sample in a study of cytomegalovirus exposure and HLA in healthy donors. The PCR ran on 60 Vbeta and 13 Jbeta primers. Sequenced by immunoSEQ multiplex PCR; TCRdb stores in-frame clones only, minus some. The table has 90,000 to 100,000 clones, 69% seen once. The sequencing input was PBMCs. The receptor source for this set is a female donor in good health and CMV-seronegative.

This chain uses TRBV9 with TRBJ1-5; 7 nucleotides agree with TRBD1. This CDR3 has 16 residues. V shed 3 bases, J shed 5 bases, and the junction held 11 bases outside the gene matches. Germline-derived CDR1 and CDR2 are SGDLS and YYNGEE. Here the CDR3 reads CASSEGSGGTYQPQHF. In DNA form, the CDR3 reads TGTGCCAGCAGCGAGGGGTCAGGGGGGACCTATCAGCCCCAGCATTTT.

The chain recombines TRBV15 with TRBJ2-1, with 8 bases that match TRBD2. V shed 0 bases, J shed 7 bases, and the junction held 8 bases outside the gene matches. Germline CDR1 and CDR2: LNHNV and YYDKDF (reference sequence). This CDR3 comprises 16 residues. The CDR3 protein is CATSRESAGALNEQFF. CDR3 DNA sequence: TGTGCCACCAGCAGAGAATCAGCGGGGGCCTTAAATGAGCAGTTCTTC.

The gene calls are TRBV2 and TRBJ1-4; a possible D gene is TRBD1 (6 bases). Trimming stripped 5 bases from V and 8 bases from J, with 18 bases between. Germline CDR1 is SNHLY and CDR2 is FYNNEI. CDR3 length equals 15 residues. The CDR3 sequence is CASSWVRGGEEKLFF. Written as DNA, the CDR3 is TGTGCCAGCAGTTGGGTACGAGGGGGTGAGGAAAAACTGTTTTTT. Full variable domain (rest looked up from reference TRBV2 and TRBJ1-4): EPEVTQTPSHQVTQMGQEVILRCVPISNHLYFYWYRQILGQKVEFLVSFYNNEISEKSEIFDDQFSVERPDGSNFTLKIRSTKLEDSAMYFCASSWVRGGEEKLFFGSGTQLSVL.

J is TRBJ2-4 and V is TRBV11-2; the D gene is possibly TRBD1 (6 bases). The ends were cut back, 5 bases at V and 4 bases at J, with 9 bases in the middle. Germline CDR1 is SGHAT and CDR2 is FQNNGV. The CDR3 extends over 13 amino acids. CDR3 sequence reads: CASSPGQKNIQYF. In DNA, the CDR3 is TGTGCCAGCAGCCCCGGACAGAAAAACATTCAGTACTTC.